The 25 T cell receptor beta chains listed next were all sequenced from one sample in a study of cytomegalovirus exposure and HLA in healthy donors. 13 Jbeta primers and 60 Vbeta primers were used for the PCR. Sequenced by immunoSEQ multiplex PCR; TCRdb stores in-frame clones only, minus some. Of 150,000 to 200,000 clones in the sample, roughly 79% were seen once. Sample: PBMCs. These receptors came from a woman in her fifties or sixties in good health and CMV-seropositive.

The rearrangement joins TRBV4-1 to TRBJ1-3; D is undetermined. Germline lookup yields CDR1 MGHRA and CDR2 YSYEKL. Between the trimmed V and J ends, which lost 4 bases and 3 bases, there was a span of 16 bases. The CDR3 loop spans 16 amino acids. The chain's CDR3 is CASSRTTGGGGNTIYF. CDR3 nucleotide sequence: TGCGCCAGCAGCCGCACGACCGGTGGAGGTGGAAACACCATATATTTT.

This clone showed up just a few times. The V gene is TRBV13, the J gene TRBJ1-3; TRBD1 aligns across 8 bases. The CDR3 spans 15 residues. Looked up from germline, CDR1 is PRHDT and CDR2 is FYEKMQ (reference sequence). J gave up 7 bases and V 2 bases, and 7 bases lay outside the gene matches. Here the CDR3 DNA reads TGTGCCAGCAGCTTACCAGGGACAGGCGAGAACACCATATATTTT. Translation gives CASSLPGTGENTIYF.

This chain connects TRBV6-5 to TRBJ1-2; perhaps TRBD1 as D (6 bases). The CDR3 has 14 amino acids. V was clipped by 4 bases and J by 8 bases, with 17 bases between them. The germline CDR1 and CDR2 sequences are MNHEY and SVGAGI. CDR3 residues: CASSWVAGGGGYTF. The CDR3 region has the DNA TGTGCCAGCAGTTGGGTGGCGGGGGGCGGCGGCTACACCTTC.

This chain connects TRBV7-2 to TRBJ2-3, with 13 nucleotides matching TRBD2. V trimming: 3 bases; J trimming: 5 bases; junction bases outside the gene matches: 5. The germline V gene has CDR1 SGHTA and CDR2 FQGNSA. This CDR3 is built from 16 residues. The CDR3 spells CASSFFGLAGVDTQYF. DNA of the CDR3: TGTGCCAGCAGCTTCTTCGGACTAGCGGGGGTAGATACGCAGTATTTT.

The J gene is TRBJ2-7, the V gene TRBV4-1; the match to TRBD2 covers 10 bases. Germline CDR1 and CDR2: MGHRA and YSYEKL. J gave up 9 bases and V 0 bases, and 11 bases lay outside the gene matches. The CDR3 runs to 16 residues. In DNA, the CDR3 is TGCGCCAGCAGCCAAGACCCTAGCGGGAGCCTATTGGGGCAGTACTTC. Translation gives CASSQDPSGSLLGQYF.

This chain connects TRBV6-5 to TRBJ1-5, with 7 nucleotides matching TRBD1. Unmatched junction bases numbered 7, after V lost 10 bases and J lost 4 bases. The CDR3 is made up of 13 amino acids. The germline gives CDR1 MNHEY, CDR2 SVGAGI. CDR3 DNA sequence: TGTGCCACCGCCGACAGGGATAATCAGCCCCAGCATTTT. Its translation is CATADRDNQPQHF.

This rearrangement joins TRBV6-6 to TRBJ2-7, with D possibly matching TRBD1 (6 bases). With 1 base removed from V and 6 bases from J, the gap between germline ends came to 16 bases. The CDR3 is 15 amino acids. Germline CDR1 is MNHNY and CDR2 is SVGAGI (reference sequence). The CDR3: CASSYWSGVLGEQYF. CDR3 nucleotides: TGTGCCAGCAGTTACTGGTCAGGGGTTCTTGGCGAGCAGTACTTC.

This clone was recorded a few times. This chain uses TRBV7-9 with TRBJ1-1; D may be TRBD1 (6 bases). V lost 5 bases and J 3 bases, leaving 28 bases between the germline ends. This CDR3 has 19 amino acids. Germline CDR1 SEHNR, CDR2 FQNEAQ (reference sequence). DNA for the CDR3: TGTGCCAGCAGCCCCTCCCTTCCGGACAGCGCTCAGGCAGACACTGAAGCTTTCTTT. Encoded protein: CASSPSLPDSAQADTEAFF.

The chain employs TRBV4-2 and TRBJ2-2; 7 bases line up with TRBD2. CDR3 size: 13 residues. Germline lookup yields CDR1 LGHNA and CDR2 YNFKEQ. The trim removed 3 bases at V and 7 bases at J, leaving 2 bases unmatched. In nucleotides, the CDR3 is TGTGCCAGCAGCCAGGGGGGGGTCGGGGAGCTGTTTTTT. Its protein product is CASSQGGVGELFF.

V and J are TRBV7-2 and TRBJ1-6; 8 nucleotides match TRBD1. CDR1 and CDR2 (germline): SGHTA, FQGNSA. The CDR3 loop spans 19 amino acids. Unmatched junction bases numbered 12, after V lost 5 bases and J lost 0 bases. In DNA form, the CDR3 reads TGTGCCAGCAGCCCTGGGACAGGAAGGCGAAGCTCCTATAATTCACCCCTCCACTTT. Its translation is CASSPGTGRRSSYNSPLHF.

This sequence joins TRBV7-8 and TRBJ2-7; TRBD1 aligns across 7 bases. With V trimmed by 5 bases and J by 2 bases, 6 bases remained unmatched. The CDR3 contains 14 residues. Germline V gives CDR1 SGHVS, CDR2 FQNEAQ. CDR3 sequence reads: CASSETGIPYEQYF. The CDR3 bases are TGTGCCAGCAGCGAGACAGGGATCCCCTACGAGCAGTACTTC. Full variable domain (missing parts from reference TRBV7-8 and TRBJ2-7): GAGVSQSPRYKVAKRGQDVALRCDPISGHVSLFWYQQALGQGPEFLTYFQNEAQLDKSGLPSDRFFAERPEGSVSTLKIQRTQQEDSAVYLCASSETGIPYEQYFGPGTRLTVT.

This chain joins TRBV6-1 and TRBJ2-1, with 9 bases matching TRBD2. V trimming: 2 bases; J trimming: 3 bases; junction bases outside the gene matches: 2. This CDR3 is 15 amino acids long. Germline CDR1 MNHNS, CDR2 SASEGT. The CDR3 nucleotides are TGTGCCAGCAGTGAACTAGCGGGGAACTACAATGAGCAGTTCTTC. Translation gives CASSELAGNYNEQFF.

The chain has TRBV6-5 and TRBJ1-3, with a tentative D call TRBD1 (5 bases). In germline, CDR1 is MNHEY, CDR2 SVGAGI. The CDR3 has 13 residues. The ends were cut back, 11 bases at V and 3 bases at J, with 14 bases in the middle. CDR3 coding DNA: TGTGCCGGGCTCAGGGCGTATGGAAACACCATATATTTT. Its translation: CAGLRAYGNTIYF.

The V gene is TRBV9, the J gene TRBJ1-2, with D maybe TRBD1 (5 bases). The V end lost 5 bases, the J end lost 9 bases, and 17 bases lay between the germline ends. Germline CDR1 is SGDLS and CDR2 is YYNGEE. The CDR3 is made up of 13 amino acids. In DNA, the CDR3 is TGTGCCAGCAGTTCAGGGCTTGGTTGGAGCTACACCTTC. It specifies CASSSGLGWSYTF.

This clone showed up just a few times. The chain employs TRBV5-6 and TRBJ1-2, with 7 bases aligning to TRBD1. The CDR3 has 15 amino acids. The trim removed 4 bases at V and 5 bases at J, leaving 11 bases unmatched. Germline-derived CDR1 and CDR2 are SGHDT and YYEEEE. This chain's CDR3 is CASSPGPGQQYGYTF. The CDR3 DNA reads TGTGCCAGCAGCCCTGGCCCGGGACAGCAATATGGCTACACCTTC.

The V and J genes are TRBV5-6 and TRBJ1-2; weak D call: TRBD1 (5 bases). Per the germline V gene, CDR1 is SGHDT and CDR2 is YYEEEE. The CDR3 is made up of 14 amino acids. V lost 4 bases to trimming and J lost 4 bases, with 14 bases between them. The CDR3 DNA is TGTGCCAGCAGCGGCGATGGGGCCGTCTATGGCTACACCTTC. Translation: CASSGDGAVYGYTF.

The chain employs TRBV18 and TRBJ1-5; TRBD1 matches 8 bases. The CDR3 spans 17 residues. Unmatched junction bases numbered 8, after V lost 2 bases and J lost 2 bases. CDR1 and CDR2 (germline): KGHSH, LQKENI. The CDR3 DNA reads TGTGCCAGCTCACCATACCACCAGACAGGGGGCAATCAGCCCCAGCATTTT. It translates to CASSPYHQTGGNQPQHF.

CDR3 sequence (DNA): TGTGCCAGTAGTATAGATGGACCGGGACTAGCGGGAGCGGTTGGCACAGATACGCAGTATTTT. It yields the protein CASSIDGPGLAGAVGTDTQYF. This sequence joins TRBV19 and TRBJ2-3, with 14 bases aligning to TRBD2. V trimming: 0 bases; J trimming: 1 base; junction bases outside the gene matches: 12. Germline CDR1 is LNHDA and CDR2 is SQIVND (reference sequence). The CDR3 sequence is 21 residues long.

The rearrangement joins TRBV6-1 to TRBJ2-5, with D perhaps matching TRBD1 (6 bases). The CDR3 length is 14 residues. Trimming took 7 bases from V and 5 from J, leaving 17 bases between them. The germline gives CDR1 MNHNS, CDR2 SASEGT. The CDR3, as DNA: TGTGCCAGCACTTTCAGGGGCCGAGAGGAGACCCAGTACTTC. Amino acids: CASTFRGREETQYF.

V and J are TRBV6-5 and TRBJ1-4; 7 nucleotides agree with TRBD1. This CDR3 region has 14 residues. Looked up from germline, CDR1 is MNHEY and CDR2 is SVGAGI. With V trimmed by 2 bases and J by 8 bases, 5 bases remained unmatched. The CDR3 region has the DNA TGTGCCAGCAGTTACAAGGGGGCGGGGGAAAAACTGTTTTTT. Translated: CASSYKGAGEKLFF.

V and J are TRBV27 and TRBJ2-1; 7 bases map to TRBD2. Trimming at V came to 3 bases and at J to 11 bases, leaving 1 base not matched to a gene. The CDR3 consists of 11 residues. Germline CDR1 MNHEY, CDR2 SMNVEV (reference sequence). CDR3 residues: CASSLGGKQFF. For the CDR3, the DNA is TGTGCCAGCAGTTTGGGGGGGAAGCAGTTCTTC.

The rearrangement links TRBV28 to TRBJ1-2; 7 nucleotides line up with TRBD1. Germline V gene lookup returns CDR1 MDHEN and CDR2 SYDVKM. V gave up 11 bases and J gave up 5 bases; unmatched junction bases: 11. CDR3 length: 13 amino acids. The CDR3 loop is CAAREQGFYGYTF. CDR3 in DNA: TGTGCCGCGCGAGAACAGGGGTTTTATGGCTACACCTTC.

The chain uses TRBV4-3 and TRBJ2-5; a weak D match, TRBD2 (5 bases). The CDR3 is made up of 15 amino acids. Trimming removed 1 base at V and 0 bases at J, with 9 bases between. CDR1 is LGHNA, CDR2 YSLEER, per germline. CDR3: CASSQGETYQETQYF. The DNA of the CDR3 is TGCGCCAGCAGCCAAGGGGAGACTTACCAAGAGACCCAGTACTTC.

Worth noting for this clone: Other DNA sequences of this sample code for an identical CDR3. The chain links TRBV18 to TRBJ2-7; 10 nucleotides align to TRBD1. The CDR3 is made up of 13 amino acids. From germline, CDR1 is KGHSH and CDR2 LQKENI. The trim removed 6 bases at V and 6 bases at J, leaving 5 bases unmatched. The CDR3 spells CASSPGQGREQYF. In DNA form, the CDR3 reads TGTGCCAGCTCGCCGGGACAGGGGCGCGAGCAGTACTTC. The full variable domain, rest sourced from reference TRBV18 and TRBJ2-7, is NAGVMQNPRHLVRRRGQEARLRCSPMKGHSHVYWYRQLPEEGLKFMVYLQKENIIDESGMPKERFSAEFPKEGPSILRIQQVVRGDSAAYFCASSPGQGREQYFGPGTRLTVT.

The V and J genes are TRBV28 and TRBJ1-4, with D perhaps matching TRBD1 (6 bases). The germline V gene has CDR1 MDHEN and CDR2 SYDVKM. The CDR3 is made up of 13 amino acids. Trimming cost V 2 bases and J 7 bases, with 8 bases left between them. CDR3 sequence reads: CASSLIRGEKLFF. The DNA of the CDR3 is TGTGCCAGCAGTTTAATCAGGGGTGAAAAACTGTTTTTT.